This paragraph reports one TCR beta chain. CD45RO-negative, CCR7-selected cells formed the naive CD8 fraction, which excluded terminally differentiated effector memory CD45RA+ cells. The data were obtained in a study of shared clonotypes between healthy human individuals. This table comes from immunoSEQ multiplex PCR, and its TCRdb copy is limited to in-frame clones, with some not included. The table records about 2 million clones, less than 95% of them present only once. What was sequenced was naive CD8+ T cells sorted from blood. The receptor was isolated from a man aged 18-30 years in good health.

The CDR3 sequence: CASSGAGVDNSPLHF. CDR3 sequence (DNA): TGTGCCAGCAGCGGGGCGGGAGTTGATAATTCACCCCTCCACTTT. This chain links TRBV13 with TRBJ1-6; possibly TRBD1 for D (5 bases). Trimming pared 5 bases from V and 5 bases from J, leaving 13 bases between. This CDR3 is built from 15 residues. CDR1 PRHDT and CDR2 FYEKMQ come from the germline V gene (reference sequence).